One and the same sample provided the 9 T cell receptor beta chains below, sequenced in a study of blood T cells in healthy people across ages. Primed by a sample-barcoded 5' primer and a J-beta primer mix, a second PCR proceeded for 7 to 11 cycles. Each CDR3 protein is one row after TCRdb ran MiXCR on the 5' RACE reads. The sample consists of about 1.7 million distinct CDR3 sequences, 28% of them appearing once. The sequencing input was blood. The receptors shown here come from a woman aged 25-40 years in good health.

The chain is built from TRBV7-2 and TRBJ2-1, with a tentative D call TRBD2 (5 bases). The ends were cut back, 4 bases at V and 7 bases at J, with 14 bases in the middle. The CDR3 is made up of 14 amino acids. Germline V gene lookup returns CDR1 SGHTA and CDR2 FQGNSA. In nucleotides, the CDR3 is TGTGCCAGCAGCTCGCCCCCGAGGGTTAATGAGCAGTTCTTC. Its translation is CASSSPPRVNEQFF.

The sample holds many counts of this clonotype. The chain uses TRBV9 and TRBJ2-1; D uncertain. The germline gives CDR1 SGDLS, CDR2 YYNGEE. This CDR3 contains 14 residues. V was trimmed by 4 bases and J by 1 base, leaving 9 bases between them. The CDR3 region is CASSPHLSYNEQFF. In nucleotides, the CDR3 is TGTGCCAGCAGCCCCCATCTATCCTACAATGAGCAGTTCTTC.

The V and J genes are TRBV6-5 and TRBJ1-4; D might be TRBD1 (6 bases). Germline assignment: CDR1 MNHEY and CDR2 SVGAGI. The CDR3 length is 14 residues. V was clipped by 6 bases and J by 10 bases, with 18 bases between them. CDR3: CASRKETGVVKLFF. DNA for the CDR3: TGTGCCAGCAGGAAGGAGACAGGAGTTGTAAAACTGTTTTTT.

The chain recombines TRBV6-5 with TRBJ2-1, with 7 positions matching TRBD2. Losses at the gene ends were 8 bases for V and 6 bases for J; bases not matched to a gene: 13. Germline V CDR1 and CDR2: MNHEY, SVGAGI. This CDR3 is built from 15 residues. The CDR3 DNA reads TGTGCCAGCGGAGAAACGGGAGGCAACTTCAATGAGCAGTTCTTC. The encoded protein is CASGETGGNFNEQFF.

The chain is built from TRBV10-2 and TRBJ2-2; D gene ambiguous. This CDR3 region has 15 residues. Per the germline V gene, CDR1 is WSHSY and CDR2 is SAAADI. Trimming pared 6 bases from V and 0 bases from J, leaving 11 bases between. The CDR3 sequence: CASRLRTANTGELFF. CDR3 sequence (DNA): TGCGCCAGCAGATTACGTACAGCGAACACCGGGGAGCTGTTTTTT.

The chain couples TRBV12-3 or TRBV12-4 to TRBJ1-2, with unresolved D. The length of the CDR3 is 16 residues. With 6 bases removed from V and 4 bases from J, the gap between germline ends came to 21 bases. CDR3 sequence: CASSLMGGLILYGYTF. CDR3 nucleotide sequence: TGTGCCAGCAGCCTAATGGGAGGGCTGATCCTCTATGGCTACACCTTC.

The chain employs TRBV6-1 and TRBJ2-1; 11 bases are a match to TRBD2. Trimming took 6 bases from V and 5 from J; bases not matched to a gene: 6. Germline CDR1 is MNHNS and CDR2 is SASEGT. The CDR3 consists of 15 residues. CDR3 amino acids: CASRFSGGANNEQFF. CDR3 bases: TGTGCCAGCAGGTTTAGCGGGGGGGCCAACAATGAGCAGTTCTTC.

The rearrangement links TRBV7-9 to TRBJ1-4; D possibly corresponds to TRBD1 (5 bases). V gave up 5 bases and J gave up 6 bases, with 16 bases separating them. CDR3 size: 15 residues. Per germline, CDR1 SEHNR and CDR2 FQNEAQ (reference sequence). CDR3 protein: CASSRSTGLDEKLFF. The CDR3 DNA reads TGTGCCAGCAGCCGTTCCACGGGGCTGGATGAAAAACTGTTTTTT.

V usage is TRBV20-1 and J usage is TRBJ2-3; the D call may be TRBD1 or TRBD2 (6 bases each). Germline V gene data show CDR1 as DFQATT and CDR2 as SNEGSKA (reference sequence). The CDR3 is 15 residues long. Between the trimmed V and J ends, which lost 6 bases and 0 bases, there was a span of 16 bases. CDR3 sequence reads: CSASVRGPSTDTQYF. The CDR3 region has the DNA TGCAGTGCGAGCGTACGGGGGCCAAGCACAGATACGCAGTATTTT.